Shown below are 9 T cell receptor beta chains from a single sample sequenced in a study of shared clonotypes between healthy human individuals. Naive CD8 cells comprised CD45RO-negative, CCR7-positively selected cells, excluding terminally differentiated effector memory CD45RA+ cells. TCRdb keeps only in-frame clones here, not all; method: immunoSEQ multiplex PCR. The table records about 2 million clones, roughly 94% of them present only once. Sequenced input: naive CD8+ T cells sorted from blood. Source of these receptors: a man between 18 and 35 years old in good health.

As DNA, the CDR3 is TGTGCCAGCAGCCAACTAGCGGGGTTATACAATGAGCAGTTCTTC. Translation gives CASSQLAGLYNEQFF. V gene TRBV7-2 combines with J gene TRBJ2-1, with 10 bases aligning to TRBD2. The CDR3 consists of 15 residues. Per the germline V gene, CDR1 is SGHTA and CDR2 is FQGNSA. V lost 5 bases to trimming and J lost 4 bases; unmatched junction nucleotides: 5.

V and J are TRBV30 and TRBJ1-2; the D is unclear. The CDR3 runs to 13 residues. Trimming took 6 bases from V and 8 from J, leaving 19 bases between them. CDR1 GTSNPN and CDR2 SVGIG come from the germline V gene (reference sequence). CDR3 in DNA: TGTGCCTGCACCCCATCGTTTCCCACCGGCTACACCTTC. Amino acid sequence: CACTPSFPTGYTF. Based on the CDR3 plus reference TRBV30 and TRBJ1-2, the full variable domain is SQTIHQWPATLVQPVGSPLSLECTVEGTSNPNLYWYRQAAGRGLQLLFYSVGIGQISSEVPQNLSASRPQDRQFILSSKKLLLSDSGFYLCACTPSFPTGYTFGSGTRLTVV.

The genes are TRBV5-1 and TRBJ2-7; a weak D match, TRBD2 (6 bases). Germline CDR1 is SGHRS and CDR2 is YFSETQ. Trimming left V 3 bases short and J 2 bases short, with 9 bases between. This CDR3 has 13 amino acids. DNA for the CDR3: TGCGCCAGCAGCTACGGGAGCACCTACGAGCAGTACTTC. Protein: CASSYGSTYEQYF.

The CDR3 nucleotides read TGCGCCAGCAGCCAAGATCGTTGGCAGGGCAATCAGCCCCAGCATTTT. This codes for CASSQDRWQGNQPQHF. This chain uses TRBV4-3 with TRBJ1-5; D gene unclear. This CDR3 has 16 amino acids. The germline V gene encodes CDR1 LGHNA and CDR2 YSLEER. Trimming shortened V by 0 bases and J by 2 bases, and 11 bases separated the two germline ends.

Concerning this clone: At the DNA level, this CDR3 is encoded by other sequences in the same sample as well. This rearrangement joins TRBV6-1 to TRBJ2-7; perhaps TRBD2 as D (5 bases). Germline V gene sequence: CDR1 MNHNS, CDR2 SASEGT. This CDR3 comprises 14 residues. Deletions cut 0 bases from V and 1 base from J, with 7 bases between. CDR3 nucleotides: TGTGCCAGCAGTGAAGCCCCGGGGTCCTACGAGCAGTACTTC. Amino acids: CASSEAPGSYEQYF.

The J gene is TRBJ2-7, the V gene TRBV27; tentatively, D is TRBD1 (5 bases). The CDR3 has 15 residues. Trimming shortened V by 1 base and J by 0 bases, and 10 bases separated the two germline ends. Germline V CDR1 and CDR2: MNHEY, SMNVEV (reference sequence). Here the CDR3 reads CASSLYQGSSYEQYF. CDR3 bases: TGTGCCAGCAGTTTATATCAGGGTTCCTCCTACGAGCAGTACTTC.

The CDR3 region is CASSYPRRPYEQYF. In DNA form, the CDR3 reads TGTGCCAGCAGTTACCCGCGACGGCCCTACGAGCAGTACTTC. V gene TRBV6-5 combines with J gene TRBJ2-7, with no clear D. Germline CDR1 is MNHEY and CDR2 is SVGAGI. V lost 2 bases and J 2 bases, leaving 10 bases between the germline ends. The CDR3 has 14 residues.

This chain joins TRBV27 and TRBJ2-5, with TRBD2 matching 16 bases. J gave up 5 bases and V 5 bases, and 5 bases lay outside the gene matches. This CDR3 is built from 16 residues. Germline V CDR1 and CDR2: MNHEY, SMNVEV (reference sequence). In DNA, the CDR3 is TGTGCCAGCAGTCCGGGACTAGCGGGAGGGCCGGAGACCCAGTACTTC. It yields the protein CASSPGLAGGPETQYF.

This chain connects TRBV9 to TRBJ1-1; D gene uncertain. The CDR3 runs to 11 residues. Germline V gene sequence: CDR1 SGDLS, CDR2 YYNGEE. Between the trimmed V and J ends, which lost 2 bases and 6 bases, there was a span of 5 bases. The CDR3 nucleotides read TGTGCCAGCAGCGTGGACCCTGAAGCTTTCTTT. Amino acids: CASSVDPEAFF.